This entry features one TCR beta chain sequence. The source of the sample is a study of cytomegalovirus exposure and HLA in healthy donors. The PCR used 60 Vbeta and 13 Jbeta primers. The repertoire was sequenced with immunoSEQ multiplex PCR; TCRdb's copy has only in-frame clones and lacks some. The sample has around 130,000 clones, approximately 82% seen once. The junction had 5 bases not matched to a gene; V was cut back by 0 bases and J by 6 bases. Germline V lookup: CDR1 LGHNA, CDR2 YNFKEQ. The CDR3 extends over 15 amino acids. The J gene is TRBJ2-1, the V gene TRBV4-2; 7 positions match TRBD2. This clonotype was obtained from a boy aged 2 to 10 in good health and CMV-seronegative. Sequenced: PBMCs. CDR3 residues: CASSQEEGGRNEQFF. In nucleotides, the CDR3 is TGTGCCAGCAGCCAAGAGGAGGGAGGGCGCAATGAGCAGTTCTTC.